This TCR beta chain originates from a study of T cell responses to AZD1222 COVID-19 vaccine. Study results and limitations: The donors showed a predominance of white British ancestry and of females, with possible underestimation of clonal diversity. Of spike-specific TCRs, nearly half reportedly target regions left unmutated in variants. Regions 160-218 and 743-854 held dominance among vaccine-associated CD4 TCRs, which spanned spike.

This clone was seen once. Its antigen is undetermined. Second-dose recipients at about 4 or about 12 weeks were treated as one pooled group. Germline lookup yields CDR1 MDHEN and CDR2 SYDVKM. The CDR3 sequence is 15 residues long. The V segment lost 8 bases and the J segment 5 bases; nucleotides outside the gene matches: 13. Generated by immunoSEQ multiplex PCR, the TCRdb table keeps only in-frame clones and is missing some. The repertoire includes about 150,000 clones, approximately 90% of them detected once, and 3.5% to 4.5% sits in the top ten. The receptor was isolated from an adult who received the AZD1222 COVID-19 vaccine. The sample in question was peripheral blood, obtained 28 days after the second AZD1222 dose. The chain employs TRBV28 and TRBJ1-2, with TRBD1 identical over 8 bases. CDR3 sequence: CASRESGRGQYGYTF. CDR3 DNA sequence: TGTGCCAGCCGCGAGAGCGGCAGGGGGCAGTATGGCTACACCTTC.